This entry features one T cell receptor beta chain sequence. Its specificity is not known. An assay was performed, and its level was deep. Generated by immunoSEQ multiplex PCR, the TCRdb table keeps only in-frame clones and is missing some. Of fewer than 700,000 clones listed, 85% to 95% were seen once; the top ten hold approximately 0.11%. This specimen comes from a study of shared clonotypes between healthy human individuals. General study findings and limits: Investigators expected sequencing depth to affect clonotype sharing among donors. Estimated clonotype richness was generally higher in naive than memory subsets.

V was pared by 4 bases and J by 7 bases, with 19 bases between. CDR3 length: 14 residues. Germline V gene sequence: CDR1 SQVTM, CDR2 ANQGSEA. Cells designated naive CD8 were CD45RO-negative and were positively selected for CCR7, with terminally differentiated effector memory CD45RA+ cells excluded. Material: naive CD8+ T cells sorted from blood. The chain carries TRBV29-1 and TRBJ1-2; D is perhaps TRBD1 (5 bases). The clonotype comes from a woman aged 25 to 39 in good health. CDR3 in DNA: TGCAGCGTTGGGACGGGGGTGGAGGCGGCTGGCTACACCTTC. As protein: CSVGTGVEAAGYTF.